This T cell receptor beta chain emerged from a study of shared clonotypes between healthy human individuals. Looking at the study overall: Donors had three CD4 naive, three CD4 memory, two CD8 naive and one CD8 memory plate apiece.

Study findings and constraints: Some naive CD4 clonotypes, around 4.9%, turned up in common across a handful of donors.

The table came from immunoSEQ multiplex PCR; TCRdb's copy has only in-frame clones and leaves some out. The sample shows over 2 million clones, 90% to 95% of them seen only once. The donors, healthy adults who were HIV-negative, had experienced no recent acute infections or vaccinations. Remarks on this clone: Its target is unknown.

The CDR3 length is 12 residues. Germline CDR1 reads SQVTM; CDR2 reads ANQGSEA. Deletions cut 4 bases from V and 5 bases from J, with 9 bases between. The sample taken for sequencing was naive CD4+ T cells sorted from blood. Subset given: CD45RA+ positively selected. The chain carries TRBV29-1 and TRBJ2-4; D ambiguous. The clonotype was recovered from a man between 18 and 35 years old in good health. In nucleotides, the CDR3 is TGCAGCGTTGCGAGGACCGAAAACATTCAGTACTTC. Residues: CSVARTENIQYF. The full variable domain, rest sourced from reference TRBV29-1 and TRBJ2-4, is SAVISQKPSRDICQRGTSLTIQCQVDSQVTMMFWYRQQPGQSLTLIATANQGSEATYESGFVIDKFPISRPNLTFSTLTVSNMSPEDSSIYLCSVARTENIQYFGAGTRLSVL.